The clone carrying this T cell receptor (beta chain) was recorded a few times. The data were taken from a study of early T cells in non-severe SARS-CoV-2 infection. Study-level information: Sequencing was performed on bulk RNA from unsorted whole blood, leaving chains unpaired.

The V end was cut by 3 bases, the J end by 6 bases, with 12 bases between. The CDR3 has 13 amino acids. In germline, CDR1 is SEHNR, CDR2 FQNEAQ (reference sequence). The library protocol tagged individual cDNA molecules with unique molecular identifiers. One entry per CDR3 protein results from TCRdb running MiXCR on the 5' RACE reads. The sample contains tens of thousands of distinct CDR3 sequences, about an eighth of which appear only once. Sequences were obtained from whole blood. The receptor comes from an adult who was a healthcare worker with PCR-confirmed SARS-CoV-2 infection or an uninfected control (not recorded which). The rearrangement links TRBV7-9 to TRBJ2-7; D may correspond to TRBD1 or TRBD2 (5 bases each). Written as DNA, the CDR3 is TGTGCCAGCAGCTTCCCAGGGACCATCGAGCAGTACTTC. It specifies CASSFPGTIEQYF.